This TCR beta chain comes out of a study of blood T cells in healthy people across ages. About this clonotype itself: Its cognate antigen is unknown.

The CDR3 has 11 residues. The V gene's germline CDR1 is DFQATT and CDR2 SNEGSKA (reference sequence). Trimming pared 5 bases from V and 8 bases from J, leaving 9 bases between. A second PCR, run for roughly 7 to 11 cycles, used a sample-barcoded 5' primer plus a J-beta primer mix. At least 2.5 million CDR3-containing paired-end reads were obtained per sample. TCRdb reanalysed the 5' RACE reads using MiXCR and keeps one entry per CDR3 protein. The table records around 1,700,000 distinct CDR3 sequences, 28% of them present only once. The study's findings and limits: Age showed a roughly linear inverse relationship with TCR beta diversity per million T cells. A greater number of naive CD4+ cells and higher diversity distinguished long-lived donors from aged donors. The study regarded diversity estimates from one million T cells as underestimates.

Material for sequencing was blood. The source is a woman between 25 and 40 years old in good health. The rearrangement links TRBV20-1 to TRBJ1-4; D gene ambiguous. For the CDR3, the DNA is TGCAGTGCTGTAATTAGGGAAAAACTGTTTTTT. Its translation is CSAVIREKLFF.